This T cell receptor beta chain derives from a study of T cell responses to AZD1222 COVID-19 vaccine. This CDR3 spans 14 amino acids. The V gene's germline CDR1 is MNHEY and CDR2 SVGAGI. V dropped 5 bases and J dropped 2 bases, with 11 bases sitting between them. Assay used: immunoSEQ multiplex PCR; TCRdb lists only in-frame clones, some missing. The table lists around 140,000 clones, 93% of them singletons. The chain combines TRBV6-5 with TRBJ2-3; tentative D call: TRBD2 (5 bases). The sample in question was peripheral blood, obtained on day 0 of AZD1222 vaccination. This TCR derives from an adult in good health. The CDR3, as DNA: TGTGCCAGCAGTCGGGATTTGGCCACAGATACGCAGTATTTT. As protein: CASSRDLATDTQYF.